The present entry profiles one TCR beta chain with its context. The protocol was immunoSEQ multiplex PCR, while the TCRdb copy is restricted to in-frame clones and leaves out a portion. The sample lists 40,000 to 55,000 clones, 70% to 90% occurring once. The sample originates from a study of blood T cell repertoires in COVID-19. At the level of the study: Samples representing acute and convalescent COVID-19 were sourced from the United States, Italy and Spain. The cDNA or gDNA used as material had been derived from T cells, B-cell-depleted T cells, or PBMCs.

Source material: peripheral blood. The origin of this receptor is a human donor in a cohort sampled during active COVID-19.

CDR3 nucleotide sequence: TGTGCCAGCAGCTCTGCCAGCGGGGGGGCAGACGGTGCAGATACGCAGTATTTT. It encodes CASSSASGGADGADTQYF. The chain employs TRBV7-9 and TRBJ2-3, with 10 bases aligning to TRBD2. After removal of 4 bases from V and 4 bases from J, the junction contained 14 bases not matched to a gene. CDR3 length: 18 residues. Per germline, CDR1 SEHNR and CDR2 FQNEAQ (reference sequence).